This is a list of T cell receptor beta chains from one sample in a study of T cell changes during pregnancy in multiple sclerosis. Method: immunoSEQ multiplex PCR; TCRdb's copy keeps in-frame clones and lacks some. This table holds just under 50,000 clones, roughly 94% found once. The sequences come from CD4+ T cells from peripheral blood mononuclear cells, collected in the third trimester of pregnancy. The receptor source for this set is a female donor with multiple sclerosis, enrolled in a pregnancy study. The CDR3 runs from the conserved cysteine through the conserved F or W. The order of the fields is J gene, V gene, CDR3 length, D gene, clone size, CDR3 protein, CDR3 DNA. A D gene is named only where the DNA matches it firmly. Expanded clones get a size class; other rows say once, few or many, or leave the size out.

TRBJ2-2	TRBV5-1	16	TRBD2	NA	CASSYEAGGGTGELFF	TGCGCCAGCAGCTACGAAGCGGGAGGGGGCACCGGGGAGCTGTTTTTT
TRBJ2-5	TRBV7-2	17	TRBD2	NA	CASSLRTSGGALETQYF	TGTGCCAGCAGCTTACGGACTAGCGGGGGGGCGCTGGAGACCCAGTACTTC
TRBJ1-2	TRBV25-1	13	TRBD1	NA	CASREGGVNGYTF	TGTGCCAGCAGAGAAGGGGGCGTTAATGGCTACACCTTC
TRBJ2-3	TRBV6-1	15	TRBD2	NA	CASSVSGRGTDTQYF	TGTGCCAGCAGTGTAAGCGGGAGGGGCACAGATACGCAGTATTTT
TRBJ2-2	TRBV5-1	13	NA	few	CASSLGDTGELFF	TGCGCCAGCAGCCTAGGGGACACCGGGGAGCTGTTTTTT
TRBJ2-7	TRBV6-1	18	TRBD2	once	CASSERRASSGSSYEQYF	TGTGCCAGCAGTGAACGGAGGGCGTCCAGCGGGAGTTCCTACGAGCAGTACTTC
TRBJ1-1	TRBV19	13	NA	NA	CASSMSGNTEAFF	TGTGCCAGTAGTATGTCGGGGAACACTGAAGCTTTCTTT
TRBJ1-1	TRBV6-6	14	TRBD1	NA	CASTLDRVNTEAFF	TGTGCCAGCACCCTGGACAGGGTGAACACTGAAGCTTTCTTT
TRBJ2-1	TRBV14	14	NA	NA	CASSRRLGFNEQFF	TGTGCCAGCAGCCGGAGGTTGGGGTTCAATGAGCAGTTCTTC
TRBJ1-2	TRBV18	14	TRBD1	NA	CASSADRGQYGYTF	TGTGCCAGCTCTGCGGACAGGGGGCAATATGGCTACACCTTC
TRBJ2-2	TRBV5-1	16	TRBD1	NA	CASSATRQGRTGELFF	TGCGCCAGCAGCGCAACCAGACAGGGGAGGACCGGGGAGCTGTTTTTT
TRBJ2-2	TRBV18	13	NA	NA	CASLTLFGGELFF	TGTGCCAGCCTGACCCTCTTCGGGGGGGAGCTGTTTTTT
TRBJ1-5	TRBV7-8	14	NA	NA	CASSLTGYYQPQHF	TGTGCCAGCAGCTTAACAGGGTACTATCAGCCCCAGCATTTT
TRBJ1-2	TRBV5-1	14	TRBD1	NA	CASSGGQPNYGYTF	TGCGCCAGCAGCGGGGGACAGCCCAACTATGGCTACACCTTC
TRBJ2-1	TRBV29-1	15	NA	once	CSVEAPGSSYNEQFF	TGCAGCGTTGAGGCCCCGGGGTCCTCCTACAATGAGCAGTTCTTC
TRBJ2-7	TRBV5-1	15	TRBD1	NA	CASSASRDRGSKQYF	TGCGCCAGCAGCGCCTCCAGGGACAGGGGTAGTAAGCAGTACTTC
TRBJ2-1	TRBV5-4	13	NA	NA	CASSLAAPSEQFF	TGTGCCAGCAGCTTAGCAGCACCTAGTGAGCAGTTCTTC
TRBJ2-5	TRBV6-4	17	NA	once	CASRSSMAGRYQETQYF	TGTGCCAGCAGATCTTCCATGGCGGGGCGGTACCAAGAGACCCAGTACTTC
TRBJ2-7	TRBV7-2	14	NA	once	CASRPSGGSYEQYF	TGTGCCAGCAGACCCAGTGGAGGCTCCTACGAGCAGTACTTC
TRBJ1-5	TRBV5-1	13	NA	NA	CASSLATGQPQHF	TGCGCCAGCAGCTTGGCCACGGGGCAGCCCCAGCATTTT
TRBJ1-6	TRBV7-2	16	TRBD1	NA	CASSPRDRGTSSPLHF	TGTGCCAGCAGCCCCCGGGACAGGGGGACTAGTTCACCCCTCCACTTT
TRBJ2-2	TRBV30	14	TRBD1	NA	CAWRTGGITGELFF	TGTGCCTGGCGTACAGGGGGAATAACTGGGGAGCTGTTTTTT
TRBJ2-7	TRBV11-2	16	TRBD1	NA	CASSLGLGTGLYEQYF	TGTGCCAGCAGCTTGGGGCTGGGGACAGGGTTGTACGAGCAGTACTTC
TRBJ1-4	TRBV27	14	TRBD1	NA	CASSHRGWGEKLFF	TGTGCCAGCAGTCACAGGGGATGGGGTGAAAAACTGTTTTTT
TRBJ1-5	TRBV19	15	NA	NA	CASSSISGSNQPQHF	TGTGCCAGTAGTTCGATATCAGGGAGCAATCAGCCCCAGCATTTT
TRBJ2-3	TRBV7-3	13	NA	few	CASSLASTDTQYF	TGTGCCAGCAGCTTAGCCAGTACAGATACGCAGTATTTT
TRBJ2-1	TRBV10-3	16	TRBD2	NA	CATIPGLAGEFNEQFF	TGTGCCACGATCCCGGGACTAGCGGGAGAGTTCAATGAGCAGTTCTTC
TRBJ2-2	TRBV30	13	NA	NA	CAWGDWNTGELFF	TGTGCCTGGGGGGACTGGAACACCGGGGAGCTGTTTTTT
TRBJ2-2	TRBV6-5	14	TRBD2	NA	CASTQRGDNGELFF	TGTGCCAGCACCCAACGGGGGGATAACGGGGAGCTGTTTTTT
TRBJ2-4	TRBV21-1	15	NA	NA	CASSKEAVPGNIQYF	TGTGCCAGCAGCAAAGAGGCGGTCCCCGGGAACATTCAGTACTTC
TRBJ2-3	TRBV7-6	16	NA	NA	CASSLGAGSSTDTQYF	TGTGCCAGCAGCTTAGGGGCAGGGTCTAGCACAGATACGCAGTATTTT
TRBJ2-1	TRBV23-1	12	TRBD1	NA	CASRDRDNEQFF	TGCGCCAGCAGAGACAGGGACAATGAGCAGTTCTTC
TRBJ1-1	TRBV11-2	14	TRBD1	NA	CASSSRQGYSEAFF	TGTGCCAGCAGCTCTCGACAGGGATATAGTGAAGCTTTCTTT
TRBJ2-5	TRBV5-1	15	TRBD2	NA	CANNVTSGMWETQYF	TGCGCCAACAATGTGACTAGCGGGATGTGGGAGACCCAGTACTTC
TRBJ2-3	TRBV5-1	15	TRBD1	NA	CASSFRDRRTDTQYF	TGCGCCAGCAGCTTCCGGGACAGGCGCACAGATACGCAGTATTTT
TRBJ2-5	TRBV18	15	TRBD1	once	CASSPDRHAAGTQYF	TGTGCCAGCTCACCGGACAGGCACGCCGCGGGGACCCAGTACTTC
TRBJ1-1	TRBV7-3	16	NA	NA	CASSLTRDTKNTEAFF	TGTGCCAGCAGCTTAACGAGGGACACTAAGAACACTGAAGCTTTCTTT
TRBJ2-5	TRBV7-2	17	TRBD2	once	CASSLDVGGTTAEAQYF	TGTGCCAGCAGCTTAGATGTAGGAGGGACTACCGCGGAGGCCCAGTACTTC